This TCR delta chain comes out of a study of γδ T cells in repeated Plasmodium falciparum infection. Flow sorting of PBMC yielded separate Vgamma9/Vdelta2+ and Vdelta2-negative gammadelta T cell populations for bulk repertoire analysis. The CDR3 totals 16 residues. V was trimmed by 0 bases and J by 2 bases, leaving 13 bases between them. The germline CDR1 and CDR2 sequences are TSWWSYY and QGS. TCRdb reprocessed the multiplex PCR reads through CATT. Of some 50,000 delta-chain clones listed, roughly 1.6% are singletons. This clone was seen a few times. A read error is the likely source, as a far larger clone sits one nucleotide away. Different DNA sequences within this sample yield the same CDR3.

Sequencing input: gamma-delta T cells from blood. The TCR sequence derives from a pool of human donors (malaria-infected and uninfected, not separated). This chain uses TRDV1 with TRDJ1; the D is unclear. Here the CDR3 DNA reads TGTGCTCTTGGGGAACTGCCCCCACCGTATACCGATAAACTCATCTTT. Protein product: CALGELPPPYTDKLIF.